This T cell receptor (beta chain) was retrieved from a study of CD8 T cells in ankylosing spondylitis. Findings and limits, study-wide: Characteristic, it appeared, of ankylosing spondylitis blood was a TCR beta motif of fewer than 10 highly homologous variants.

The germline CDR1 and CDR2 sequences are MNHEY and SMNVEV (reference sequence). J gave up 5 bases and V 3 bases, and 9 bases lay outside the gene matches. The CDR3 totals 15 residues. On this clonotype: Its antigen is as yet unknown.

Via MiXCR, TCRdb re-called the 5' RACE reads, giving one row per CDR3 protein. The table shows about 140,000 distinct CDR3 sequences, with roughly 8% occurring only once. Sequenced material: synovial fluid, either unsorted or a sorted T cell fraction (not recorded which). This sequence joins TRBV27 and TRBJ2-5; 7 bases agree with TRBD1. This TCR was sampled from a male donor with ankylosing spondylitis. CDR3 nucleotide sequence: TGTGCCAGCAGTTTTTGGGCAGGGGGACAGGAGACCCAGTACTTC. Its translation: CASSFWAGGQETQYF.